Here is one T cell receptor (beta chain) with its context. The germline V and J ends were trimmed by 0 bases and 3 bases, with 15 bases remaining between them. The germline gives CDR1 LNHDA, CDR2 SQIVND (reference sequence). The CDR3 is made up of 17 amino acids. This PCR relied on a set of 60 Vbeta primers and 13 Jbeta primers. Measured with immunoSEQ multiplex PCR; TCRdb has only the in-frame clones, and not every one. The table lists roughly 220,000 clones, about 74% of them singletons. These data originate in a study of cytomegalovirus exposure and HLA in healthy donors. The receptor was derived from a woman in her 30s in good health and CMV-seronegative. The chain joins TRBV19 to TRBJ2-1, with D possibly matching TRBD2 (6 bases). Sequencing was carried out using PBMCs. The CDR3 reads CASSIDPGRDSYNEQFF. The CDR3 coding sequence is TGTGCCAGTAGTATAGACCCCGGGCGGGATAGCTACAATGAGCAGTTCTTC. Full variable domain (remainder filled in from reference TRBV19 and TRBJ2-1): DGGITQSPKYLFRKEGQNVTLSCEQNLNHDAMYWYRQDPGQGLRLIYYSQIVNDFQKGDIAEGYSVSREKKESFPLTVTSAQKNPTAFYLCASSIDPGRDSYNEQFFGPGTRLTVL.